The entry that follows covers one TCR beta chain sequence. The assay was immunoSEQ multiplex PCR, and TCRdb's table has in-frame clones only and misses some. The sample shows about 130,000 clones, roughly 88% of them seen only once. This entry is derived from a study of T cell responses to AZD1222 COVID-19 vaccine. The sequence came from an adult who received the AZD1222 COVID-19 vaccine. Sequenced material: peripheral blood, taken 28 days after the second AZD1222 dose.

The CDR3: CASSGSGRGYNEQFF. CDR3 sequence (DNA): TGCGCCAGCAGCGGGAGCGGGCGAGGCTACAATGAGCAGTTCTTC. J is TRBJ2-1 and V is TRBV5-1; D is perhaps TRBD2 (6 bases). Germline lookup yields CDR1 SGHRS and CDR2 YFSETQ. The germline V and J ends were trimmed by 4 bases and 3 bases, with 14 bases remaining between them. CDR3 length equals 15 residues.